Listed below are T cell receptor beta chains from one sample, sequenced in a study of blood T cell repertoires in COVID-19. TCRdb's table, derived via immunoSEQ multiplex PCR, lists solely in-frame clones and lacks some. The sample records 250,000 or so clones, over 80% being singletons. Sequencing was carried out using PBMCs or T cells enriched from blood (not recorded which). Receptor source: a woman aged 30 to 39 with acute COVID-19. CDR3s include the opening cysteine and the closing phenylalanine or tryptophan. D genes are given only for firm matches. Rows may omit the clone size; those that give it use once, few, many or a size class.

j_gene | d_gene | abundance | v_gene | len | CDR3aa | CDR3nt
TRBJ2-7 | TRBD2 | once | TRBV4-1 | 18 | CASSQDVLADPPYYEQYF | TGCGCCAGCAGCCAAGACGTGCTAGCGGACCCACCTTACTACGAGCAGTACTTC
TRBJ1-2 | NA | NA | TRBV6-5 | 15 | CASSLRQESYYGYTF | TGTGCCAGCAGTCTACGTCAGGAATCATACTATGGCTACACCTTC
TRBJ1-1 | NA | NA | TRBV25-1 | 15 | CASSELGAANTEAFF | TGTGCCAGCAGTGAATTGGGGGCGGCGAACACTGAAGCTTTCTTT
TRBJ2-7 | TRBD2 | few | TRBV19 | 14 | CASSMVGGPYEQYF | TGTGCCAGTAGTATGGTGGGAGGGCCTTACGAGCAGTACTTC
TRBJ1-4 | TRBD1 | NA | TRBV3-1/TRBV3-2 | 15 | CASSQPPTGIEKLFF | TGTGCCAGCAGCCAGCCACCGACAGGGATCGAAAAACTGTTTTTT
TRBJ2-7 | TRBD1 | NA | TRBV11-2 | 15 | CATSIAAGGSYEQYF | TGTGCCACCTCAATCGCGGCAGGGGGCTCCTACGAGCAGTACTTC
TRBJ1-2 | NA | NA | TRBV9 | 14 | CASSVVKGVDGYTF | TGTGCCAGCAGCGTAGTCAAGGGGGTTGATGGCTACACCTTC
TRBJ1-6 | TRBD1 | NA | TRBV4-1 | 19 | CASSQDWRGGTGNNSPLHF | TGCGCCAGCAGCCAAGACTGGCGAGGGGGGACAGGGAATAATTCACCCCTCCACTTT
TRBJ2-2 | NA | NA | TRBV10-3 | 15 | CAARDTSENTGELFF | TGTGCCGCCCGGGACACCTCCGAAAATACCGGGGAGCTGTTTTTT
TRBJ2-1 | NA | NA | TRBV4-3 | 12 | CASSQDSDEQFF | TGCGCCAGCAGCCAAGATTCCGATGAGCAGTTCTTC
TRBJ2-7 | TRBD1 | NA | TRBV24-1 | 14 | CATSDSDRGAEQYF | TGTGCCACCAGTGATTCGGACAGGGGTGCCGAGCAGTACTTC
TRBJ2-2 | TRBD2 | NA | TRBV4-1 | 16 | CASSQPSGRAPGELFF | TGCGCCAGCAGCCAACCCAGCGGGAGGGCCCCCGGGGAGCTGTTTTTT
TRBJ2-3 | NA | NA | TRBV28 | 13 | CASSLPRLDTQYF | TGTGCCAGCAGTTTACCGAGGCTAGATACGCAGTATTTT
TRBJ2-1 | NA | NA | TRBV2 | 12 | CASSQTGNEQFF | TGTGCCAGCAGCCAGACGGGGAATGAGCAGTTCTTC
TRBJ2-7 | NA | NA | TRBV29-1 | 11 | CSGGGLSEQYF | TGCAGCGGGGGTGGGCTTTCCGAGCAGTACTTC
TRBJ2-7 | TRBD1 | NA | TRBV5-1 | 15 | CASSLVGTETKEQYF | TGCGCCAGCAGCTTGGTGGGGACAGAGACGAAGGAGCAGTACTTC
TRBJ2-2 | TRBD1 | NA | TRBV18 | 14 | CASSPGQGYGELFF | TGTGCCAGCTCACCGGGACAGGGTTACGGGGAGCTGTTTTTT
TRBJ1-6 | TRBD1 | NA | TRBV2 | 14 | CASRGDRDNSPLHF | TGTGCCAGCAGGGGGGACAGGGACAATTCACCCCTCCACTTT
TRBJ2-7 | NA | NA | TRBV3-1/TRBV3-2 | 17 | CASSQYMEASRGGEQYF | TGTGCCAGCAGCCAGTACATGGAAGCGTCCCGCGGTGGGGAGCAGTACTTC
TRBJ2-6 | TRBD1 | NA | TRBV19 | 19 | CASSERDRALSSGANVLTF | TGTGCCAGTAGTGAGAGGGACAGGGCGCTTAGCTCTGGGGCCAACGTCCTGACTTTC
TRBJ2-1 | TRBD2 | NA | TRBV5-4 | 14 | CASRSEREYNEQFF | TGTGCCAGCAGGTCGGAGCGGGAATACAATGAGCAGTTCTTC
TRBJ1-1 | TRBD1 | NA | TRBV3-1/TRBV3-2 | 15 | CASSSHRQGVTEAFF | TGTGCCAGCAGCTCTCATCGACAGGGAGTCACTGAAGCTTTCTTT
TRBJ1-5 | NA | NA | TRBV28 | 13 | CASKTGGNQPQHF | TGTGCCAGCAAGACCGGGGGCAATCAGCCCCAGCATTTT
TRBJ2-7 | NA | NA | TRBV27 | 14 | CASSLSDSDYEQYF | TGTGCCAGCAGTTTAAGTGACAGCGACTACGAGCAGTACTTC
TRBJ2-7 | TRBD2 | NA | TRBV9 | 15 | CASSVGTSGHYEQYF | TGTGCCAGCAGCGTAGGGACTAGCGGCCACTACGAGCAGTACTTC
TRBJ2-7 | TRBD1 | NA | TRBV7-2 | 14 | CASSSGTGDYEQYF | TGTGCCAGCAGCTCCGGGACAGGGGACTACGAGCAGTACTTC
TRBJ1-4 | TRBD1 | NA | TRBV28 | 21 | CASSLAADRAIFSNRNEKLFF | TGTGCCAGCAGTTTAGCCGCCGACAGGGCGATTTTCTCCAATCGGAATGAAAAACTGTTTTTT
TRBJ1-2 | NA | once | TRBV11-3 | 17 | CASSLNRVQKKNYGYTF | TGTGCCAGCAGCCTAAACAGGGTCCAGAAGAAAAACTATGGCTACACCTTC
TRBJ1-1 | NA | NA | TRBV30 | 13 | CAWSAIMNTEAFF | TGTGCCTGGAGTGCTATCATGAACACTGAAGCTTTCTTT
TRBJ2-7 | TRBD1 | NA | TRBV12-5 | 17 | CASGSRDRNKSPYEQYF | TGTGCTAGTGGTTCCCGGGACAGGAATAAGAGCCCCTACGAGCAGTACTTC
TRBJ2-7 | TRBD1 | NA | TRBV15 | 15 | CATSRHRGQPYEQYF | TGTGCCACCAGCAGACACAGGGGGCAACCCTACGAGCAGTACTTC
TRBJ2-5 | TRBD1 | NA | TRBV28 | 13 | CATWTGPLETQYF | TGTGCCACCTGGACAGGACCCCTTGAGACCCAGTACTTC
TRBJ2-1 | TRBD2 | NA | TRBV5-5 | 16 | CASSSVGGSSYNEQFF | TGTGCCAGCAGCTCAGTCGGCGGGAGCTCCTACAATGAGCAGTTCTTC
TRBJ1-5 | NA | NA | TRBV3-1/TRBV3-2 | 14 | CASSSAGSNQPQHF | TGTGCCAGCAGCTCAGCAGGTAGCAATCAGCCCCAGCATTTT
TRBJ1-6 | NA | NA | TRBV27 | 16 | CASSLGLTSYNSPLHF | TGTGCCAGCAGTTTAGGGTTGACAAGTTATAATTCACCCCTCCACTTT
TRBJ2-2 | NA | few | TRBV5-1 | 14 | CASSSGQNTGELFF | TGCGCCAGCAGCTCGGGACAGAACACCGGGGAGCTGTTTTTT
TRBJ2-7 | TRBD2 | NA | TRBV2 | 20 | CASNKKDRGLAGGLGYEQYF | TGTGCCAGCAACAAAAAGGACAGGGGACTAGCGGGAGGCCTGGGGTACGAGCAGTACTTC
TRBJ2-3 | TRBD1 | NA | TRBV24-1 | 13 | CATGTGGTDTQYF | TGTGCCACCGGGACAGGGGGCACAGATACGCAGTATTTT
TRBJ1-3 | TRBD1 | NA | TRBV7-9 | 15 | CASSFGTGDGNTIYF | TGTGCCAGCAGCTTCGGGACAGGGGACGGAAACACCATATATTTT